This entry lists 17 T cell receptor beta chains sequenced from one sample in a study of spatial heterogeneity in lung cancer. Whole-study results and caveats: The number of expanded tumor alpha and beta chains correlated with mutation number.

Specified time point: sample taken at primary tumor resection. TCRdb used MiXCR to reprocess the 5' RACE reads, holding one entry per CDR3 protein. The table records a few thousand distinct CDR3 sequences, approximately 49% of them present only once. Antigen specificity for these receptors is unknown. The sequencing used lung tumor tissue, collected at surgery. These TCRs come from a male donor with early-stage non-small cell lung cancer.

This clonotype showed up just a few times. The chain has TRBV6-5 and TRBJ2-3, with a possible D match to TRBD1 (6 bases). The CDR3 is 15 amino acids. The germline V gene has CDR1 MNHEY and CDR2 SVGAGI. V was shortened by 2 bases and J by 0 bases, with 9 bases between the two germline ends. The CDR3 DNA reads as TGTGCCAGCAGTTACGGACAGCTCAGCACAGATACGCAGTATTTT. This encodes CASSYGQLSTDTQYF.

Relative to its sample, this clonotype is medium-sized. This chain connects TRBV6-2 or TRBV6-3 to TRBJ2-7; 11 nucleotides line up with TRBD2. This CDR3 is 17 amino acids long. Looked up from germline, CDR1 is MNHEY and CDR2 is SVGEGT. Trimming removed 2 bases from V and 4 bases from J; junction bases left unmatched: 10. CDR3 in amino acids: CASSYHLTSGRTYEQYF. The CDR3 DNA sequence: TGTGCCAGCAGTTACCACCTAACTAGCGGGAGAACTTACGAGCAGTACTTC.

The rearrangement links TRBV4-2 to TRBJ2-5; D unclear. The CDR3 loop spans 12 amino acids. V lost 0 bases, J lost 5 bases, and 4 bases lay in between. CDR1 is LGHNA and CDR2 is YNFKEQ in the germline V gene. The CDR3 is CASSQENETQYF. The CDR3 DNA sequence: TGTGCCAGCAGCCAAGAGAACGAGACCCAGTACTTC.

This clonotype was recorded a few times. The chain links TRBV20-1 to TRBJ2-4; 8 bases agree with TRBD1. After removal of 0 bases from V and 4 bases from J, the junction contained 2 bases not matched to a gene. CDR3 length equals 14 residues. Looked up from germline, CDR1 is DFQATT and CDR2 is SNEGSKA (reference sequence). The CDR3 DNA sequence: TGCAGTGCTAGAGATCAGGGGGCGAAAAACATTCAGTACTTC. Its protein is CSARDQGAKNIQYF.

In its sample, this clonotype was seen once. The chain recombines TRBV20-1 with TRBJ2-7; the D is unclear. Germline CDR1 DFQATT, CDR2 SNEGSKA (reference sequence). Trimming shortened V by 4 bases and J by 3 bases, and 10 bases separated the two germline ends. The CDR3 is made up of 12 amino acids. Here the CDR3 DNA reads TGCAGTGCTATCCCTGGCTACTACGAGCAGTACTTC. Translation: CSAIPGYYEQYF.

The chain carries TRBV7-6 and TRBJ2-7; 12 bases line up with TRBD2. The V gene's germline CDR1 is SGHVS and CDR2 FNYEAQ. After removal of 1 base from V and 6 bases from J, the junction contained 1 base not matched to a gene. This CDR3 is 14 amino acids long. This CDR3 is CASSLELAGGEQYF. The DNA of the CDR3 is TGTGCCAGCAGCTTAGAACTAGCGGGAGGCGAGCAGTACTTC.

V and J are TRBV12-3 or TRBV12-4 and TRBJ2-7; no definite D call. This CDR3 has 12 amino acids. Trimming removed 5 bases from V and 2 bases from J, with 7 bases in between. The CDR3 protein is CASSISAYEQYF. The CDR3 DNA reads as TGTGCCAGCAGTATCTCGGCCTACGAGCAGTACTTC.

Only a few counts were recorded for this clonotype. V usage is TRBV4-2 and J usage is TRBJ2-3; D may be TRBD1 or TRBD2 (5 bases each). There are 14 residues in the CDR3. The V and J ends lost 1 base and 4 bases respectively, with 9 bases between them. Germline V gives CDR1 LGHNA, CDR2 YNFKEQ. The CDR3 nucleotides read TGTGCCAGCAGCCAAGGTCTGGGGGCAGATACGCAGTATTTT. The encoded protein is CASSQGLGADTQYF.

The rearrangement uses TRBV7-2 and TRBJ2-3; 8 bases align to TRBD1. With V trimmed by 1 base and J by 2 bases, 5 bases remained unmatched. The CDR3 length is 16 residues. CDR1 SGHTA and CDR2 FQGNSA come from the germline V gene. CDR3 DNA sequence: TGTGCCAGCAGCTTAGTGGCAGGGGGCTTCACAGATACGCAGTATTTT. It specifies CASSLVAGGFTDTQYF.

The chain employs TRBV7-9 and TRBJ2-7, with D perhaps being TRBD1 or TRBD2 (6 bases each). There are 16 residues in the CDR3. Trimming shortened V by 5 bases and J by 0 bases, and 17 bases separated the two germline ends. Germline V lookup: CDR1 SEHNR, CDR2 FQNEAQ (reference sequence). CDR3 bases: TGTGCCAGCAGCCCCCCGAGGGGGGTCCGCTCCTACGAGCAGTACTTC. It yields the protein CASSPPRGVRSYEQYF.

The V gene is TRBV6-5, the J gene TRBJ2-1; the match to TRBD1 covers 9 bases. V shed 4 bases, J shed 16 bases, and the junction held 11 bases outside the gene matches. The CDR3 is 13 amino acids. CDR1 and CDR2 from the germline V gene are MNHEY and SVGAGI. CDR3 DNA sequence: TGTGCCAGCAGTTCCCTCCTGACAGGGGGAATCTTCTTC. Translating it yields CASSSLLTGGIFF.

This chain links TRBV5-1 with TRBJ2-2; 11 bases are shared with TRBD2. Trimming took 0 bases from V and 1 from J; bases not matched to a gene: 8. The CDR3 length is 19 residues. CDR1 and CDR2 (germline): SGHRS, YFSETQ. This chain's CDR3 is CASSLGASGRPLNTGELFF. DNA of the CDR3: TGCGCCAGCAGCTTGGGTGCTAGCGGGAGGCCCTTGAACACCGGGGAGCTGTTTTTT.

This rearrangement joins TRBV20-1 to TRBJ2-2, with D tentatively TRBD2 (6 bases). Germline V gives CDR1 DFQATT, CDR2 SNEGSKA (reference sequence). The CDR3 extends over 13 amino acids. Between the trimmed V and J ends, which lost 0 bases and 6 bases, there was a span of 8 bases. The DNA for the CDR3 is TGCAGTGCTAGAGATAGGGAGGCCGGGGAGCTGTTTTTT. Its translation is CSARDREAGELFF.

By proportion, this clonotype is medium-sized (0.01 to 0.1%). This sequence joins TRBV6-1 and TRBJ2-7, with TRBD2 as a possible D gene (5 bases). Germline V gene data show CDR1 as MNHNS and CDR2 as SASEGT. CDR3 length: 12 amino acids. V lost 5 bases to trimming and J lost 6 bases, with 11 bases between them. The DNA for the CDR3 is TGTGCCAGCAGTCCCTTCGGGATCGAGCAGTACTTC. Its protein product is CASSPFGIEQYF.

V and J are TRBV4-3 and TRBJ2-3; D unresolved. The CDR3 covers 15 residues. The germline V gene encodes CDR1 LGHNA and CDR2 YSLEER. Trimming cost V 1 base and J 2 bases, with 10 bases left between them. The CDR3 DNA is TGCGCCAGCAGCCAAGGGGGTGGCTACACAGATACGCAGTATTTT. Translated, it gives CASSQGGGYTDTQYF.

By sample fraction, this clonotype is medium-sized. CDR3 residues: CASSLTPGWNSPLHF. DNA of the CDR3: TGTGCCAGCAGCTTAACTCCAGGGTGGAATTCACCCCTCCACTTT. This chain links TRBV7-3 with TRBJ1-6; possibly TRBD1 for D (5 bases). The V gene lost 0 bases and the J gene lost 7 bases, with 10 bases spanning the gap. CDR3 length: 15 residues. Germline values: CDR1 SGHTA, CDR2 FQGTGA.

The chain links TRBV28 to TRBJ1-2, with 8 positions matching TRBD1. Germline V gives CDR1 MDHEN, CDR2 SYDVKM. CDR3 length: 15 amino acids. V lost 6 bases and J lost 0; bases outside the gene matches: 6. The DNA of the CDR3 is TGTGCCAGCAGGTTGGCGACAGGGGCTAACTATGGCTACACCTTC. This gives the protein CASRLATGANYGYTF.